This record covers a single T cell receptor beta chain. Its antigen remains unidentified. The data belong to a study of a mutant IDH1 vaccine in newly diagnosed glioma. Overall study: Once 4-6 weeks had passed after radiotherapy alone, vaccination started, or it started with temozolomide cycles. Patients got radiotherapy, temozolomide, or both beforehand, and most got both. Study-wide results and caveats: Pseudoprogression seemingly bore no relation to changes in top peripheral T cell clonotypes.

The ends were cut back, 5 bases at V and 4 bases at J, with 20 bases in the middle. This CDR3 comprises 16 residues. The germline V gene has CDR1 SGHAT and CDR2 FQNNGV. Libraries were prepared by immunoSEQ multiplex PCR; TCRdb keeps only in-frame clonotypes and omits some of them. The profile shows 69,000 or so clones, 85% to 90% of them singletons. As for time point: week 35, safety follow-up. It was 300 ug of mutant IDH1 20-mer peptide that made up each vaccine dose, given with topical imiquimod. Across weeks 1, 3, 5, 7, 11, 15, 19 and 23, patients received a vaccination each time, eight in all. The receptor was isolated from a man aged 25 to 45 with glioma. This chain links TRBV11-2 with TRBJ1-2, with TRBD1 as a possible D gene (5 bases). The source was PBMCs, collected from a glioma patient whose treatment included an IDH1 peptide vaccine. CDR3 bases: TGTGCCAGCAGCCTTGGTGCCAGGGTGGTGGCCTATGGCTACACCTTC. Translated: CASSLGARVVAYGYTF.